This T cell receptor beta chain was obtained from a study of blood T cells in healthy people across ages. Points on this clonotype: Its antigen remains unidentified.

Study outcomes and limitations: Per million T cells, the diversity of TCR beta decreased roughly linearly as age advanced.

A second PCR of about 7 to 12 cycles used a sample-barcoded 5' primer and a J-beta primer mix. One entry per CDR3 protein results from TCRdb running MiXCR on the 5' RACE reads. The sample has approximately 830,000 distinct CDR3 sequences, about 62% seen once. Samples had at least 7 million PBMCs isolated from them. Total RNA amounts of at least 5 micrograms were extracted per sample. Germline CDR1 and CDR2: LGHDT and YNNKEL (reference sequence). This CDR3 is 18 amino acids long. V shed 3 bases and J 2 bases; nucleotides not matched to a gene: 14. The chain joins TRBV3-1 to TRBJ2-5; 8 bases are shared with TRBD2. The receptor's source is a man aged 25-40 years in good health. Sequencing was done on a sample of blood. CDR3 coding DNA: TGTGCCAGCAGCCAGATTCATCGGGGGGGGGCGAGGCAAGAGACCCAGTACTTC. This translates into CASSQIHRGGARQETQYF.